Given below is one T cell receptor beta chain in context. Seattle's enrolled individuals joined amid active infection and were then monitored longitudinally. Produced via immunoSEQ multiplex PCR; TCRdb's table is partial and in-frame only. The sample carries around 140,000 clones, roughly nine tenths recorded once. The sample comes from a study of blood T cell repertoires in COVID-19. Study-wide context: Some COVID-19 samples were acute and others convalescent; all came from the United States, Italy and Spain.

Unmatched junction bases numbered 21, after V lost 8 bases and J lost 4 bases. The germline CDR1 and CDR2 sequences are MDHEN and SYDVKM. The CDR3 totals 19 residues. This receptor was identified in a human donor with COVID-19, enrolled during active disease. The donor label of this sample is uncertain. Sequenced: peripheral blood. The J gene is TRBJ1-3, the V gene TRBV28; 9 bases match TRBD1. CDR3 nucleotide sequence: TGTGCCAGCCGAAAACCCACAGGGGGCGCGGACCTTAAGGGAAACACCATATATTTT. Its translation: CASRKPTGGADLKGNTIYF.